This T cell receptor beta chain was obtained from a study of T cells after yellow fever vaccination. TCRdb called the 5' RACE reads again in MiXCR, with one record for every CDR3 protein. The sample consists of 300,000 to 400,000 distinct CDR3 sequences, under 15% of them appearing once. The sequences come from CD4+ T cells sorted from PBMCs, collected 15 days after the yellow fever booster vaccination. The TCR sequence derives from a man between 18 and 35 years old who received the YFV17D yellow fever vaccine.

The chain's CDR3 is CASSWGPSRRTDTQYF. In DNA form, the CDR3 reads TGCGCCAGCAGCTGGGGGCCTTCTCGAAGGACAGATACGCAGTATTTT. The V call is TRBV5-1, the J call TRBJ2-3; tentatively, D is TRBD1 (6 bases). CDR3 length: 16 residues. Deletions cut 3 bases from V and 3 bases from J, with 17 bases between. Germline assignment: CDR1 SGHRS and CDR2 YFSETQ.